Listed below are T cell receptor beta chains from one sample, sequenced in a study of cytomegalovirus exposure and HLA in healthy donors. Sequencing was performed with immunoSEQ multiplex PCR; in TCRdb, only in-frame clones are kept and a portion is missing. The data contain roughly 250,000 clones, 87% of them singletons. The sample was PBMCs. The receptor set was obtained from a young man in good health and CMV-seronegative. Each CDR3 is given with its conserved first and last residue. The order of the fields is D gene, J gene, clone size, V gene, CDR3 protein, CDR3 DNA. D genes are given only for firm matches. Not every row has a clone size; where given, it reads once, few, many or a size class.

D gene: NA
J gene: TRBJ2-7
clone size: NA
V gene: TRBV7-2
CDR3 protein: CASSLGAGSYEQYF
CDR3 DNA: TGTGCCAGCAGCTTAGGAGCAGGGTCCTACGAGCAGTACTTC

D gene: TRBD1
J gene: TRBJ1-1
clone size: NA
V gene: TRBV10-3
CDR3 protein: CAITGDRDGPFF
CDR3 DNA: TGTGCCATCACCGGGGACAGGGACGGGCCTTTCTTT

D gene: NA
J gene: TRBJ2-3
clone size: NA
V gene: TRBV27
CDR3 protein: CASSLGLTHTDTQYF
CDR3 DNA: TGTGCCAGCAGCCTTGGACTGACCCACACAGATACGCAGTATTTT

D gene: TRBD2
J gene: TRBJ2-7
clone size: NA
V gene: TRBV2
CDR3 protein: CASKPGGGYEQYF
CDR3 DNA: TGTGCCAGCAAGCCCGGGGGGGGGTACGAGCAGTACTTC

D gene: NA
J gene: TRBJ2-7
clone size: NA
V gene: TRBV7-9
CDR3 protein: CASSPGTHEQYF
CDR3 DNA: TGTGCCAGCAGCCCAGGGACACACGAGCAGTACTTC

D gene: NA
J gene: TRBJ1-2
clone size: few
V gene: TRBV4-1
CDR3 protein: CASSQVGRSGYTF
CDR3 DNA: TGCGCCAGCAGCCAAGTTGGGCGCAGTGGCTACACCTTC

D gene: NA
J gene: TRBJ2-7
clone size: NA
V gene: TRBV6-5
CDR3 protein: CASSYGTGHYEQYF
CDR3 DNA: TGTGCCAGCAGTTACGGAACAGGGCACTACGAGCAGTACTTC

D gene: NA
J gene: TRBJ2-7
clone size: few
V gene: TRBV15
CDR3 protein: CATSRVQGSNEQYF
CDR3 DNA: TGTGCCACCAGCAGAGTTCAGGGAAGCAACGAGCAGTACTTC

D gene: TRBD1
J gene: TRBJ2-5
clone size: NA
V gene: TRBV27
CDR3 protein: CASRYRGADGTQYF
CDR3 DNA: TGTGCCAGCCGATACAGGGGGGCGGACGGGACCCAGTACTTC

D gene: TRBD2
J gene: TRBJ2-1
clone size: NA
V gene: TRBV7-2
CDR3 protein: CASSSSSGRGHNEQFF
CDR3 DNA: TGTGCCAGCAGCTCCTCTAGCGGGAGGGGGCACAATGAGCAGTTCTTC

D gene: NA
J gene: TRBJ2-2
clone size: NA
V gene: TRBV28
CDR3 protein: CASSFNSGELFF
CDR3 DNA: TGTGCCAGCAGTTTTAACTCCGGGGAGCTGTTTTTT

D gene: NA
J gene: TRBJ2-2
clone size: NA
V gene: TRBV5-4
CDR3 protein: CASSFKLAETGELFF
CDR3 DNA: TGTGCCAGCAGCTTTAAACTAGCAGAGACCGGGGAGCTGTTTTTT

D gene: TRBD2
J gene: TRBJ2-7
clone size: NA
V gene: TRBV7-2
CDR3 protein: CASALRTSIDEQYF
CDR3 DNA: TGTGCCAGCGCCCTGAGGACTAGTATCGACGAGCAGTACTTC

D gene: TRBD1
J gene: TRBJ2-7
clone size: NA
V gene: TRBV27
CDR3 protein: CATGRAGGTKTYEQYF
CDR3 DNA: TGTGCCACGGGGCGGGCAGGGGGTACGAAAACCTACGAGCAGTACTTC

D gene: NA
J gene: TRBJ1-6
clone size: NA
V gene: TRBV7-2
CDR3 protein: CASSRPPGTYNSPLHF
CDR3 DNA: TGTGCCAGCAGCCGGCCGCCGGGGACCTATAATTCACCCCTCCACTTT

D gene: NA
J gene: TRBJ1-2
clone size: once
V gene: TRBV15
CDR3 protein: CATSTGSGNYGYTF
CDR3 DNA: TGTGCCACCAGCACAGGGTCCGGTAACTATGGCTACACCTTC

D gene: NA
J gene: TRBJ1-4
clone size: once
V gene: TRBV7-9
CDR3 protein: CASSSDGEINEKLFF
CDR3 DNA: TGTGCCAGCAGCTCGGACGGGGAGATTAATGAAAAACTGTTTTTT

D gene: TRBD1
J gene: TRBJ1-2
clone size: NA
V gene: TRBV5-1
CDR3 protein: CASSLMGATGRSYGYTF
CDR3 DNA: TGCGCCAGCAGCTTGATGGGGGCGACAGGGAGGAGCTATGGCTACACCTTC

D gene: NA
J gene: TRBJ1-6
clone size: NA
V gene: TRBV7-9
CDR3 protein: CASRLLAVLGPYNSPLHF
CDR3 DNA: TGTGCCAGCAGACTCCTGGCGGTTCTTGGTCCCTATAATTCACCCCTCCACTTT

D gene: NA
J gene: TRBJ2-1
clone size: NA
V gene: TRBV28
CDR3 protein: CASSRTSFSYNEQFF
CDR3 DNA: TGTGCCAGCAGTCGCACTAGCTTCTCCTACAATGAGCAGTTCTTC

D gene: TRBD1
J gene: TRBJ2-7
clone size: NA
V gene: TRBV5-1
CDR3 protein: CASSLVADRGYEQYF
CDR3 DNA: TGCGCCAGCAGCTTGGTTGCGGACAGGGGCTACGAGCAGTACTTC

D gene: NA
J gene: TRBJ2-1
clone size: NA
V gene: TRBV19
CDR3 protein: CASSITGGNEQFF
CDR3 DNA: TGTGCCAGTAGTATAACCGGTGGCAATGAGCAGTTCTTC

D gene: NA
J gene: TRBJ1-1
clone size: NA
V gene: TRBV7-9
CDR3 protein: CASSFRRGVNTEAFF
CDR3 DNA: TGTGCCAGCAGCTTTAGACGGGGGGTAAACACTGAAGCTTTCTTT

D gene: NA
J gene: TRBJ2-2
clone size: NA
V gene: TRBV11-2
CDR3 protein: CASSPLQNTGELFF
CDR3 DNA: TGTGCCAGCAGCCCTTTACAGAACACCGGGGAGCTGTTTTTT

D gene: TRBD2
J gene: TRBJ2-1
clone size: NA
V gene: TRBV27
CDR3 protein: CASSRPGLAGEEQFF
CDR3 DNA: TGTGCCAGCAGTCGCCCGGGACTAGCGGGAGAGGAGCAGTTCTTC

D gene: NA
J gene: TRBJ2-1
clone size: NA
V gene: TRBV27
CDR3 protein: CASSETSGRYEQFF
CDR3 DNA: TGTGCCAGCAGCGAGACTAGTGGGCGTTATGAGCAGTTCTTC

D gene: NA
J gene: TRBJ1-1
clone size: NA
V gene: TRBV7-9
CDR3 protein: CASLASAKMNTEAFF
CDR3 DNA: TGTGCCAGCCTAGCCTCGGCCAAAATGAACACTGAAGCTTTCTTT

D gene: TRBD1
J gene: TRBJ2-5
clone size: NA
V gene: TRBV15
CDR3 protein: CATSRDRDSSGAETQYF
CDR3 DNA: TGTGCCACCAGCAGAGACAGGGACAGTTCAGGGGCAGAGACCCAGTACTTC

D gene: TRBD2
J gene: TRBJ2-5
clone size: once
V gene: TRBV12-5
CDR3 protein: CASGRTSGRAWGETQYF
CDR3 DNA: TGTGCTAGTGGTCGGACTAGCGGGAGGGCCTGGGGGGAGACCCAGTACTTC

D gene: TRBD2
J gene: TRBJ2-1
clone size: NA
V gene: TRBV19
CDR3 protein: CASSIDMAGGPNEQFF
CDR3 DNA: TGTGCCAGTAGTATAGATATGGCGGGAGGGCCCAATGAGCAGTTCTTC

D gene: NA
J gene: TRBJ2-3
clone size: NA
V gene: TRBV5-1
CDR3 protein: CASSLSDTQYF
CDR3 DNA: TGCGCCAGCAGCTTGAGCGATACGCAGTATTTT

D gene: NA
J gene: TRBJ2-7
clone size: once
V gene: TRBV11-2
CDR3 protein: CASSSVQGGYEQYF
CDR3 DNA: TGTGCCAGCAGCTCGGTTCAGGGTGGCTACGAGCAGTACTTC

D gene: TRBD1
J gene: TRBJ1-4
clone size: NA
V gene: TRBV2
CDR3 protein: CASRPDRARSNEKLFF
CDR3 DNA: TGTGCCAGCAGGCCCGACAGGGCTAGAAGTAATGAAAAACTGTTTTTT